The 18 T cell receptor beta chains below were found in one sample sequenced in a study of blood T cells in healthy people across ages. For the second PCR, which ran for about 7 to 11 cycles, a sample-barcoded 5' primer and a J-beta primer mix were used. TCRdb re-called the 5' RACE reads with MiXCR, one entry per CDR3 protein. The data contain about 1.6 million distinct CDR3 sequences, roughly 32% of them singletons. The sequencing sample was made of blood. These TCRs come from a woman aged 25 to 39 in good health.

The rearrangement links TRBV7-9 to TRBJ2-7; D remains unclear. The CDR3 spans 12 residues. V dropped 5 bases and J dropped 5 bases, with 10 bases sitting between them. Germline-derived CDR1 and CDR2 are SEHNR and FQNEAQ (reference sequence). CDR3 amino acids: CASSPAENEQYF. DNA for the CDR3: TGTGCCAGCAGCCCCGCGGAGAACGAGCAGTACTTC.

This rearrangement joins TRBV20-1 to TRBJ2-1; tentatively, D is TRBD1 (5 bases). Trimming removed 0 bases from V and 5 bases from J, with 14 bases in between. The length of the CDR3 is 15 residues. Germline loops: CDR1 DFQATT, CDR2 SNEGSKA (reference sequence). CDR3 nucleotide sequence: TGCAGTGCTAGAGATGCTAGGACAAGGAACAATGAGCAGTTCTTC. This translates into CSARDARTRNNEQFF.

This clonotype has more than one count but fewer than ten. The CDR3 region is CAIRTGDEQYF. The CDR3 DNA reads TGTGCCATCCGGACAGGAGACGAGCAGTACTTC. The chain is built from TRBV10-3 and TRBJ2-7, with 7 bases identical to TRBD1. The V gene's germline CDR1 is ENHRY and CDR2 SYGVKD. The CDR3 runs to 11 residues. Trimming cost V 8 bases and J 5 bases; bases outside gene matches: 3.

This clonotype was recorded many times. V usage is TRBV10-3 and J usage is TRBJ1-2; 8 nucleotides match TRBD1. CDR1 and CDR2 (germline): ENHRY, SYGVKD. The junction had 8 bases not matched to a gene; V was cut back by 3 bases and J by 2 bases. The CDR3 has 16 residues. This chain's CDR3 is CAISDPTGAKNYGYTF. CDR3 nucleotides: TGTGCCATCAGTGACCCGACAGGGGCGAAGAACTATGGCTACACCTTC.

This clonotype was found a few times. Germline is not matched at one junction end, which may reflect a read error. The CDR3 DNA is TGCGCCAGCAGTGAAAGGACAGCCAATCAGCCCCAGCATTTT. Translated, it gives CASSERTANQPQHF. This sequence joins TRBV2 and TRBJ1-5, with D perhaps matching TRBD1 (6 bases). This CDR3 has 14 residues. CDR1 is SNHLY, CDR2 FYNNEI, per germline. Supplemented by reference TRBV2 and TRBJ1-5, the full variable domain reads EPEVTQTPSHQVTQMGQEVILRCVPISNHLYFYWYRQILGQKVEFLVSFYNNEISEKSEIFDDQFSVERPDGSNFTLKIRSTKLEDSAMYFCASSERTANQPQHFGDGTRLSIL.

This clonotype was seen a handful of times. V is TRBV2 and J is TRBJ2-3; the D call may be TRBD1 or TRBD2 (5 bases each). The CDR3 totals 16 residues. CDR1 and CDR2 from the germline V gene are SNHLY and FYNNEI. V lost 7 bases to trimming and J lost 0 bases, with 17 bases between them. The CDR3 loop is CASNPGFGGSTDTQYF. CDR3 sequence (DNA): TGTGCCAGCAACCCGGGGTTTGGGGGAAGCACAGATACGCAGTATTTT.

In its sample, this clonotype was seen a few times. This chain links TRBV20-1 with TRBJ2-1; perhaps D is TRBD1 or TRBD2 (6 bases each). V was shortened by 3 bases and J by 5 bases, with 17 bases between the two germline ends. This CDR3 is built from 15 residues. Germline CDR1 reads DFQATT; CDR2 reads SNEGSKA (reference sequence). The CDR3 coding sequence is TGCAGTGCTAGTAAGGGGGGCAGGAGAAACAATGAGCAGTTCTTC. Its protein product is CSASKGGRRNNEQFF.

This clonotype was counted only a few times. The chain links TRBV20-1 to TRBJ2-2; 9 nucleotides match TRBD2. This CDR3 has 17 amino acids. Per the germline V gene, CDR1 is DFQATT and CDR2 is SNEGSKA (reference sequence). Germline trimming cut 3 bases from V and 0 bases from J; bases unmatched to any gene: 8. The DNA for the CDR3 is TGCAGTGCTAGTTCCGCTCTAGCGGGGTCGAACACCGGGGAGCTGTTTTTT. This translates into CSASSALAGSNTGELFF.

This rearrangement joins TRBV4-2 to TRBJ2-3; tentatively, D is TRBD2 (5 bases). With 5 bases removed from V and 2 bases from J, the gap between germline ends came to 14 bases. This CDR3 is 15 amino acids long. From germline, CDR1 is LGHNA and CDR2 YNFKEQ. CDR3 nucleotides: TGTGCCAGCAGCGCCAGCGGCCTTCCCACAGATACGCAGTATTTT. This codes for CASSASGLPTDTQYF.

This clonotype was observed at least ten times. The chain employs TRBV4-1 and TRBJ2-5, with D possibly matching TRBD2 (6 bases). Germline CDR1 reads MGHRA; CDR2 reads YSYEKL. With 0 bases removed from V and 8 bases from J, the gap between germline ends came to 10 bases. There are 13 residues in the CDR3. For the CDR3, the DNA is TGCGCCAGCAGCCAAGATGACGGGACTACCCAGTACTTC. The encoded protein is CASSQDDGTTQYF.

The chain links TRBV30 to TRBJ2-7; tentative D call: TRBD1 (6 bases). Germline CDR1 reads GTSNPN; CDR2 reads SVGIG (reference sequence). This CDR3 is 16 amino acids long. The V end was cut by 1 base, the J end by 3 bases, with 19 bases between. The CDR3: CAWSDVGGGRGYEQYF. In nucleotides, the CDR3 is TGTGCCTGGAGTGATGTCGGCGGAGGCAGGGGCTACGAGCAGTACTTC.

V is TRBV25-1 and J is TRBJ1-2; 9 nucleotides match TRBD1. In germline, CDR1 is MGHDK, CDR2 SYGVNS. V shed 3 bases and J 5 bases; nucleotides not matched to a gene: 7. The CDR3 is made up of 15 amino acids. CDR3 DNA: TGTGCCAGCAGTGACTCGGACAGGGGAATTTATGGCTACACCTTC. Translation gives CASSDSDRGIYGYTF.

This clonotype was counted at least ten times. The rearrangement joins TRBV29-1 to TRBJ1-2; no firm D call. This CDR3 is built from 12 residues. Looked up from germline, CDR1 is SQVTM and CDR2 is ANQGSEA. The ends were cut back, 2 bases at V and 2 bases at J, with 6 bases in the middle. The CDR3: CSVENANYGYTF. The CDR3, as DNA: TGCAGCGTTGAAAATGCGAACTATGGCTACACCTTC.

In its sample, this clonotype was seen a few times. V gene TRBV2 combines with J gene TRBJ2-3, with 7 bases identical to TRBD2. The CDR3 is 14 residues long. In germline, CDR1 is SNHLY, CDR2 FYNNEI. V gave up 5 bases and J gave up 3 bases; unmatched junction bases: 5. CDR3 sequence: CASSKGLETDTQYF. In DNA form, the CDR3 reads TGTGCCAGCAGTAAAGGACTAGAGACAGATACGCAGTATTTT.

This clonotype appeared once. The chain couples TRBV20-1 to TRBJ2-7; D is perhaps TRBD2 (5 bases). The J call may be mistaken, given a closer DNA end match to TRBJ2-5. CDR1 and CDR2 (germline): DFQATT, SNEGSKA (reference sequence). The CDR3 covers 14 residues. CDR3 protein: CSAQRWGSGETQYF. CDR3 DNA: TGCAGTGCCCAGCGGTGGGGAAGTGGAGAGACCCAGTACTTC.

As for this clonotype: A much larger clone lies one base from this, so it may be a read error. This rearrangement joins TRBV10-3 to TRBJ2-7, with D perhaps matching TRBD1 (5 bases). The CDR3 has 16 amino acids. V lost 5 bases to trimming and J lost 6 bases, with 23 bases between them. Germline V lookup: CDR1 ENHRY, CDR2 SYGVKD. CDR3 sequence: CAISPRVEKFSCEQYF. For the CDR3, the DNA is TGTGCCATCAGTCCCAGGGTAGAGAAGTTTTCTTGCGAGCAGTACTTC.

This clonotype came up a few times. The chain carries TRBV11-3 and TRBJ2-3; D possibly matches TRBD1 or TRBD2 (5 bases each). Germline CDR1 SGHNT, CDR2 YENEEA. The V end lost 4 bases, the J end lost 2 bases, and 13 bases lay between the germline ends. The CDR3 length is 15 residues. CDR3 residues: CASSSGLGTTDTQYF. For the CDR3, the DNA is TGTGCCAGCAGCTCTGGACTCGGGACCACAGATACGCAGTATTTT.

V and J are TRBV20-1 and TRBJ1-5; possibly TRBD1 for D (5 bases). This CDR3 is 14 amino acids long. V was trimmed by 6 bases and J by 3 bases, leaving 15 bases between them. Germline loops: CDR1 DFQATT, CDR2 SNEGSKA (reference sequence). The CDR3 reads CSAARGDLNQPQHF. In DNA, the CDR3 is TGCAGTGCAGCAAGAGGGGACCTCAATCAGCCCCAGCATTTT.